The source of this TCR beta chain is a study of T cell responses to AZD1222 COVID-19 vaccine. Germline CDR1 is SNHLY and CDR2 is FYNNEI. The CDR3 is made up of 14 amino acids. The V end lost 6 bases, the J end lost 10 bases, and 16 bases lay between the germline ends. The table came from immunoSEQ multiplex PCR; TCRdb's copy has only in-frame clones and leaves some out. Here the sample spans over 120,000 clones, roughly 92% being singletons. The TCR comes from an adult in good health. Sequencing used peripheral blood, obtained on day 0 of AZD1222 vaccination. The chain links TRBV2 to TRBJ1-6; D uncertain. In DNA, the CDR3 is TGTGCCAGCAGCAAAGTGACATTTGAATCACCCCTCCACTTT. Protein: CASSKVTFESPLHF.